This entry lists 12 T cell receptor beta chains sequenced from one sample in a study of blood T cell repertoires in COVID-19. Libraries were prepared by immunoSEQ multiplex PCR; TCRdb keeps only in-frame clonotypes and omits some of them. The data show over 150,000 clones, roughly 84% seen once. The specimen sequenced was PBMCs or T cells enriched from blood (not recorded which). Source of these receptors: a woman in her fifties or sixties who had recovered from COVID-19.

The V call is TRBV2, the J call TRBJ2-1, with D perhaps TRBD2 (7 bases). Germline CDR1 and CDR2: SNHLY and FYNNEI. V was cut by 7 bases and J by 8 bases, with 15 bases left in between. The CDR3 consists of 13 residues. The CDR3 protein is CASTEGGKYEQFF. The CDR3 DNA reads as TGTGCCAGCACCGAGGGGGGGAAGTATGAGCAGTTCTTC.

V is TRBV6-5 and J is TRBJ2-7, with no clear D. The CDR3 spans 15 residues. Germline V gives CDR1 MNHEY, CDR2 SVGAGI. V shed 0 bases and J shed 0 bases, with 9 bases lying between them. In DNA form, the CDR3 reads TGTGCCAGCAGTTACTCAGCCAAAAACTCCTACGAGCAGTACTTC. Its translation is CASSYSAKNSYEQYF.

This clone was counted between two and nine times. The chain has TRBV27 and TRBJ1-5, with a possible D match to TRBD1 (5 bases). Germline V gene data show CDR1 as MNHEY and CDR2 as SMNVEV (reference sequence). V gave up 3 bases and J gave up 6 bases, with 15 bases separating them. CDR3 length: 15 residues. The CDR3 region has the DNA TGTGCCAGCAGTTTCATGGCAGGGTTAGGTCAGCCCCAGCATTTT. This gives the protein CASSFMAGLGQPQHF.

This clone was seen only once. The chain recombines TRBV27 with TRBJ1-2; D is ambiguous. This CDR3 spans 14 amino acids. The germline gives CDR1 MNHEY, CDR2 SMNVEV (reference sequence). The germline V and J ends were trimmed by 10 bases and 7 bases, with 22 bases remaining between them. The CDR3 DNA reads TGTGCCACTTTCGGGAGCATACCAACTATTGGCTACACCTTC. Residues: CATFGSIPTIGYTF.

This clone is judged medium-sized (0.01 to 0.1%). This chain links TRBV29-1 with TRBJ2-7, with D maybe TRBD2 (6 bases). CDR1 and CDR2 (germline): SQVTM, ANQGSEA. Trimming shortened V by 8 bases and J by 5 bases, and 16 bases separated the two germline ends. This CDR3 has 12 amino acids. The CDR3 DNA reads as TGCAGCCTCGGGAGAGGGAGCCACGAGCAGTACTTC. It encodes CSLGRGSHEQYF.

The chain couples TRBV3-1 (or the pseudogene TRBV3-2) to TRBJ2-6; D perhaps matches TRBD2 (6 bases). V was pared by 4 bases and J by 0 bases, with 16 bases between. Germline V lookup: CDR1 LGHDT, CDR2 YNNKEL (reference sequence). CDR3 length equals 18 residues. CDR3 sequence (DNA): TGTGCCAGCAGCCGGGGAGGTACACCTGTCTCTGGGGCCAACGTCCTGACTTTC. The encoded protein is CASSRGGTPVSGANVLTF.

CDR3 region: CASSEIGTVNQPQHF. The DNA for the CDR3 is TGTGCCAGCAGTGAGATTGGGACAGTAAATCAGCCCCAGCATTTT. V usage is TRBV2 and J usage is TRBJ1-5; 7 bases line up with TRBD1. Germline CDR1 is SNHLY and CDR2 is FYNNEI. Trimming at V came to 3 bases and at J to 4 bases, leaving 6 bases not matched to a gene. The CDR3 length is 15 residues.

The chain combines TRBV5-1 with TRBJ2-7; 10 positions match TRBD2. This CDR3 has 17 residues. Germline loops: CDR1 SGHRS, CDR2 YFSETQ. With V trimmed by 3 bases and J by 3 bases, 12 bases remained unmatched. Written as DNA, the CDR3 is TGCGCCAGCAGCTCCGGGACTAGCGTAGGATTCAACTACGAGCAGTACTTC. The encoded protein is CASSSGTSVGFNYEQYF.

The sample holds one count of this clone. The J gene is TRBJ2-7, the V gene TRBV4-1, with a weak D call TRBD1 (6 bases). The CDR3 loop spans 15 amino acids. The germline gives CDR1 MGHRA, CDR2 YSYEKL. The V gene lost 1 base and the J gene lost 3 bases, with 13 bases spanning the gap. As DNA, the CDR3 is TGCGCCAGCAGCCAAGGTATGGCAGGGGTCTACGAGCAGTACTTC. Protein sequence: CASSQGMAGVYEQYF.

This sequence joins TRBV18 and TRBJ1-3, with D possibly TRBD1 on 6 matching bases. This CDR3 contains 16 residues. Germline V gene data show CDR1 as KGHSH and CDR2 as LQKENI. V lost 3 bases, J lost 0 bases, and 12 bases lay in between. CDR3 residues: CASSPGQINSGNTIYF. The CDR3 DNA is TGTGCCAGCTCACCGGGACAAATTAACTCTGGAAACACCATATATTTT.

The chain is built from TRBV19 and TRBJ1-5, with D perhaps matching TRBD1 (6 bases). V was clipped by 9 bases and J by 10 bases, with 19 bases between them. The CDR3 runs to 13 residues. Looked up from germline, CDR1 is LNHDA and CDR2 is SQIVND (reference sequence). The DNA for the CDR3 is TGTGCCAGCAAGGGGTCAGGGGTTTTACCCCAGCATTTT. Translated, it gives CASKGSGVLPQHF.

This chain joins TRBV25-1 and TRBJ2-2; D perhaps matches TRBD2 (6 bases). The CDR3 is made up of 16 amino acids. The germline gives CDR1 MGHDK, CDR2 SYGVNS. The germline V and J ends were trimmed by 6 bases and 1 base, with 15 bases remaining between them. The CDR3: CASRRAGTLNTGELFF. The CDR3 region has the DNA TGTGCCAGCAGGCGAGCCGGGACTCTGAACACCGGGGAGCTGTTTTTT. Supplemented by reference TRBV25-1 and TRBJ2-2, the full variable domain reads EADIYQTPRYLVIGTGKKITLECSQTMGHDKMYWYQQDPGMELHLIHYSYGVNSTEKGDLSSESTVSRIRTEHFPLTLESARPSHTSQYLCASRRAGTLNTGELFFGEGSRLTVL.